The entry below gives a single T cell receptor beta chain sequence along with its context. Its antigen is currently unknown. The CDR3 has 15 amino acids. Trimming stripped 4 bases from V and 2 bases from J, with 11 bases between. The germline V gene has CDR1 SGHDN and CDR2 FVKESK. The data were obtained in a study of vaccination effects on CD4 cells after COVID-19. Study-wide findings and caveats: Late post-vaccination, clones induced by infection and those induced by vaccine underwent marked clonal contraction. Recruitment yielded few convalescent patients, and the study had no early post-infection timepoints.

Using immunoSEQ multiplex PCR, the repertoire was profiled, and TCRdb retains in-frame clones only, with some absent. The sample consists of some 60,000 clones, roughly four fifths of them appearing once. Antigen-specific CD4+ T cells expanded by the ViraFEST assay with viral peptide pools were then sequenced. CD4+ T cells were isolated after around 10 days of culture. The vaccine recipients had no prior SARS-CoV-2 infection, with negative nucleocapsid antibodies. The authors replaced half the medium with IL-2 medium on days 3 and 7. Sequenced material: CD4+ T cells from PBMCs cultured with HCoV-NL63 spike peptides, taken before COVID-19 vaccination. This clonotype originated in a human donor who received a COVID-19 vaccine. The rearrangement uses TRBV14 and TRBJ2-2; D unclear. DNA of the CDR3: TGTGCCAGCAGCCGAGACATTATTAACACCGGGGAGCTGTTTTTT. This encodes CASSRDIINTGELFF.